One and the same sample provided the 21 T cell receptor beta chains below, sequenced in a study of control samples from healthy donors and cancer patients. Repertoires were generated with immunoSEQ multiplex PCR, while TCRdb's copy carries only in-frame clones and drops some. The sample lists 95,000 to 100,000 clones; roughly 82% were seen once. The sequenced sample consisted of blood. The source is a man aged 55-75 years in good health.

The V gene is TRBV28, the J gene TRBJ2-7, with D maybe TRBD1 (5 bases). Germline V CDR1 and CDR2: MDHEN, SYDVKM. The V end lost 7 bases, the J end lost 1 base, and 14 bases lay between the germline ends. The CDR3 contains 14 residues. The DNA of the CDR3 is TGTGCCAGCACGTCCGTAGGGGCGTCCTACGAGCAGTACTTC. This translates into CASTSVGASYEQYF.

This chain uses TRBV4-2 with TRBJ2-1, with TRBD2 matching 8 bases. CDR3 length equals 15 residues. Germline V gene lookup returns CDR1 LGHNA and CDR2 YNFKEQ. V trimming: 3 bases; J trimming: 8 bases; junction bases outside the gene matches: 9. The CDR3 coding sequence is TGTGCCAGCAGCCATCCCGGACTAGCCAGCTATGAGCAGTTCTTC. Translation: CASSHPGLASYEQFF.

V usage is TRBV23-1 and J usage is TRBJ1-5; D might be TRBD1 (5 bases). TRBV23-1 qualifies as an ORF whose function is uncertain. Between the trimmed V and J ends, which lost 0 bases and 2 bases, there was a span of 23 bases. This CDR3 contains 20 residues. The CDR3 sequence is CASSQSVWGFPPLGNQPQHF. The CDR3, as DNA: TGCGCCAGCAGTCAATCGGTTTGGGGGTTTCCCCCTTTAGGCAATCAGCCCCAGCATTTT.

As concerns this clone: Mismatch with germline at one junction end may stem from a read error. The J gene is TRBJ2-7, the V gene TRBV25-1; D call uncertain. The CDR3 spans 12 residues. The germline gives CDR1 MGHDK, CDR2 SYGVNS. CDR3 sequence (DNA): TGTGCCAGCAGTGAATTAGGTTACGGGCAGTACTTC. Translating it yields CASSELGYGQYF.

This CDR3 is CASRKSTPYEQYF. The CDR3 region has the DNA TGTGCCAGCAGGAAGAGTACCCCCTACGAGCAGTACTTC. V and J are TRBV2 and TRBJ2-7; D is unresolved. V lost 6 bases and J lost 2, with 11 bases in between. This CDR3 has 13 amino acids. The germline V gene encodes CDR1 SNHLY and CDR2 FYNNEI.

The CDR3 sequence is CASSLPTGANTEAFF. CDR3 nucleotide sequence: TGTGCCAGCAGTTTACCGACAGGGGCGAACACTGAAGCTTTCTTT. The rearrangement joins TRBV28 to TRBJ1-1; 8 nucleotides align to TRBD1. Germline loops: CDR1 MDHEN, CDR2 SYDVKM. Unmatched junction bases numbered 3, after V lost 2 bases and J lost 1 base. The CDR3 has 15 amino acids.

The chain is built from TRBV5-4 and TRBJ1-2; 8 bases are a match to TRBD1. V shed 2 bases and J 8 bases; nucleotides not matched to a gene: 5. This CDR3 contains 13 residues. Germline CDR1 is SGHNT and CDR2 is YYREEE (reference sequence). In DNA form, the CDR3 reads TGTGCCAGCAGCTTTATGACAGGGGTAGGCTACACCTTC. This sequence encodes CASSFMTGVGYTF.

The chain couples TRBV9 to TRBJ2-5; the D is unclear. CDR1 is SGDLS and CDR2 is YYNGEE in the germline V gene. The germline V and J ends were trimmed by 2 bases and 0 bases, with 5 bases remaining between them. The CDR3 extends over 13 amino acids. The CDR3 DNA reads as TGTGCCAGCAGCGTCGGGTACCAAGAGACCCAGTACTTC. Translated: CASSVGYQETQYF.

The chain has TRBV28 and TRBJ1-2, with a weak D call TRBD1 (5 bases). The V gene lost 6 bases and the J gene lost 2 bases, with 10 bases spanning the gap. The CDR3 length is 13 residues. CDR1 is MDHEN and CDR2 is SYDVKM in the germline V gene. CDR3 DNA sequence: TGTGCCAGCAGCCCCGGGACCAACTATGGCTACACCTTC. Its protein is CASSPGTNYGYTF.

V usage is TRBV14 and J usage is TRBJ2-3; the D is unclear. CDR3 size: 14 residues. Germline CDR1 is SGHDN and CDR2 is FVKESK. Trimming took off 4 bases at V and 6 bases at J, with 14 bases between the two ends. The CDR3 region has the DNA TGTGCCAGCAGCCCTCGATCCACCGGGGATACGCAGTATTTT. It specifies CASSPRSTGDTQYF.

This CDR3 reads CASSPPQGLGETQYF. The CDR3 region has the DNA TGTGCCAGCTCACCGCCACAGGGACTTGGGGAGACCCAGTACTTC. This sequence joins TRBV18 and TRBJ2-5; D tentatively fits TRBD1 or TRBD2 (6 bases each). Germline V gene data show CDR1 as KGHSH and CDR2 as LQKENI. The CDR3 extends over 15 amino acids. With 3 bases removed from V and 5 bases from J, the gap between germline ends came to 16 bases.

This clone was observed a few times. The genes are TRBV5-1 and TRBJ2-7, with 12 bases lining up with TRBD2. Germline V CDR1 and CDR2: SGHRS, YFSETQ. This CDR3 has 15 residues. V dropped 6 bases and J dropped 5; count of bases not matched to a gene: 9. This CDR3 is CASTLMTSGSNEQYF. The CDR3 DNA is TGCGCCAGCACCCTGATGACTAGCGGGAGTAACGAGCAGTACTTC.

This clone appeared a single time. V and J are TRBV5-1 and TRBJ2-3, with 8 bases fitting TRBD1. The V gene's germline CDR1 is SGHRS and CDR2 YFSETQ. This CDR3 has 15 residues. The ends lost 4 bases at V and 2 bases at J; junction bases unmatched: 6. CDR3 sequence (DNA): TGCGCCAGCAGCCCGGGACAGGACACCACAGATACGCAGTATTTT. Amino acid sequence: CASSPGQDTTDTQYF.

As DNA, the CDR3 is TGTGCCTGGAGTGTTTTCACCGGCTATGGCTACACCTTC. Its translation is CAWSVFTGYGYTF. V usage is TRBV30 and J usage is TRBJ1-2, with D uncertain. Deletions cut 0 bases from V and 4 bases from J, with 9 bases between. The CDR3 is 13 amino acids. Germline V gene data show CDR1 as GTSNPN and CDR2 as SVGIG (reference sequence).

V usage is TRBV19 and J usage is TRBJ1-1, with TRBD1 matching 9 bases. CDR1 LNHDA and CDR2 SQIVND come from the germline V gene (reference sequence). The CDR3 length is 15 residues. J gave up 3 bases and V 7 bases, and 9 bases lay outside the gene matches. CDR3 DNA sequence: TGTGCCAGTACTAGGATACAGGGGGCGGACACTGAAGCTTTCTTT. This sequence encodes CASTRIQGADTEAFF.

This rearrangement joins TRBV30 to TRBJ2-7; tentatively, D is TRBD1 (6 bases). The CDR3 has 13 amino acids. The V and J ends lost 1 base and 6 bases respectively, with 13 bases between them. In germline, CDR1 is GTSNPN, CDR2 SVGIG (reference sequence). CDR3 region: CAWSAGDQGEQYF. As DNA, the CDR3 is TGTGCCTGGAGTGCAGGGGACCAGGGCGAGCAGTACTTC.

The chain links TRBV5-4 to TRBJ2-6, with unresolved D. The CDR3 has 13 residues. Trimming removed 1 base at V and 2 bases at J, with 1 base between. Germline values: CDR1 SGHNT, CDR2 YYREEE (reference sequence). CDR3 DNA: TGTGCCAGCAGCTTGACTGGGGCCAACGTCCTGACTTTC. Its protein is CASSLTGANVLTF.

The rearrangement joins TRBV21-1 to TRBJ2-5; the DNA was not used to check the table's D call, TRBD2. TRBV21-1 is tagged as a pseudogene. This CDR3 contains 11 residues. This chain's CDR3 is CASTCRETQYF. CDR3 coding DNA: TGTGCCAGCACTTGTCGAGAGACCCAGTACTTC.

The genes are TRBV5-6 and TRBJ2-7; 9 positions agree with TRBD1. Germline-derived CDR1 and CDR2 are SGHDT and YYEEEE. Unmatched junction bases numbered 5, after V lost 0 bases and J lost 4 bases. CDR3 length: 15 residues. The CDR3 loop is CASSLAGTGSYEQYF. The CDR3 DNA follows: TGTGCCAGCAGCTTGGCCGGGACAGGGAGTTACGAGCAGTACTTC. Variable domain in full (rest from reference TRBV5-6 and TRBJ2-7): DAGVTQSPTHLIKTRGQQVTLRCSPKSGHDTVSWYQQALGQGPQFIFQYYEEEERQRGNFPDRFSGHQFPNYSSELNVNALLLGDSALYLCASSLAGTGSYEQYFGPGTRLTVT.

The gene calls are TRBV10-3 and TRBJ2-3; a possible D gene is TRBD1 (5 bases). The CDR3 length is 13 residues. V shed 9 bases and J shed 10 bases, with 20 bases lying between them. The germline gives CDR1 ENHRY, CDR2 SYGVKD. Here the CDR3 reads CAIQSPDVRAQYF. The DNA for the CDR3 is TGTGCCATACAGAGCCCGGATGTCAGGGCGCAGTATTTT.

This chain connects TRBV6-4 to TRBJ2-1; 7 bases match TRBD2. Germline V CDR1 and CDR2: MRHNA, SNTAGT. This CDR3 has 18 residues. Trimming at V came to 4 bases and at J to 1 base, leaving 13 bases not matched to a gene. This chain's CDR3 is CASSGEGGSGRSYNEQFF. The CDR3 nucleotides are TGTGCCAGCAGTGGTGAGGGAGGGTCCGGGCGATCCTACAATGAGCAGTTCTTC.